These T cell receptor beta chains were read from a single sample in a study of blood T cell repertoires in COVID-19. Generated by immunoSEQ multiplex PCR, the TCRdb table keeps only in-frame clones and is missing some. This table has about 250,000 clones, 87% appearing once. Sequencing input: peripheral blood. All receptors come from a man aged 18 to 35 with active or convalescent COVID-19. The conserved cysteine and the conserved F or W are not part of the CDR3 here.

j_call: TRBJ2-5; v_call: TRBV7-2; cdr3_aa: ASSLPSRAAGVRY
j_call: TRBJ2-2; v_call: TRBV19; cdr3_aa: ASSMPGLLAGGHTGELF
j_call: TRBJ2-1; v_call: TRBV7-2; cdr3_aa: ASSLRGRGSSYNEQF
j_call: TRBJ2-3; v_call: TRBV6-6; cdr3_aa: ASSYSGLAGVDTQY
j_call: TRBJ2-3; v_call: TRBV11-2; cdr3_aa: ASSLDSGLAGGGDTQY
j_call: TRBJ2-1; v_call: TRBV11-1; cdr3_aa: ASSRGEQF
j_call: TRBJ2-7; v_call: TRBV28; cdr3_aa: ASTNQGYEQY
j_call: TRBJ1-2; v_call: TRBV29-1; cdr3_aa: SVEDDNSGQIINYGYT
j_call: TRBJ2-7; v_call: TRBV10-3; cdr3_aa: AISALGASSYEQY
j_call: TRBJ2-2; v_call: TRBV7-6; cdr3_aa: ASSLLGLAGAKNTGELF
j_call: TRBJ1-5; v_call: TRBV6-5; cdr3_aa: ASSPDRSNQPQH
j_call: TRBJ1-6; v_call: TRBV28; cdr3_aa: ASSFGQGNSPLH
j_call: TRBJ2-4; v_call: TRBV3-1/TRBV3-2; cdr3_aa: ASSQDLTTVGIQY
j_call: TRBJ2-7; v_call: TRBV6-2/TRBV6-3; cdr3_aa: ASSYGGTSLTYEQY
j_call: TRBJ2-5; v_call: TRBV30; cdr3_aa: AWEDRIGETQY
j_call: TRBJ2-3; v_call: TRBV4-3; cdr3_aa: ASSAGGSTDTQY
j_call: TRBJ1-1; v_call: TRBV6-2/TRBV6-3; cdr3_aa: ASSQGMNTEAF
j_call: TRBJ2-1; v_call: TRBV29-1; cdr3_aa: SVEFPGDEQF
j_call: TRBJ1-2; v_call: TRBV6-5; cdr3_aa: ASSYPGGGYT
j_call: TRBJ2-7; v_call: TRBV5-4; cdr3_aa: ASSLGTGPEYEQY
j_call: TRBJ2-7; v_call: TRBV15; cdr3_aa: ATKGGSSYEQY
j_call: TRBJ1-2; v_call: TRBV30; cdr3_aa: AWSAWDGARYGYT